A selection of T cell receptor beta chains follows, all from one sample in a study of blood T cell repertoires in COVID-19. Some clones are missing from TCRdb's copy, which holds only in-frame ones; the method was immunoSEQ multiplex PCR. The data hold 130,000 to 150,000 clones, with 80% to 85% observed a single time. Sequences were obtained from peripheral blood. These receptors were obtained from a human donor in a cohort sampled during active COVID-19. CDR3s include the opening cysteine and the closing phenylalanine or tryptophan. A D gene is named only where the DNA matches it firmly. Clone sizes are given selectively: once, few, many, or a class where the clone is expanded.

D	size	V	length	J	DNA	CDR3
NA	NA	TRBV6-1	12	TRBJ1-2	TGTGCCAGCAGTGAACTGTCCTATGGCTACACCTTC	CASSELSYGYTF
NA	NA	TRBV9	15	TRBJ2-2	TGTGCCAGCAGCGTAGGCGGGGTTGGTACCGGGGAGCTGTTTTTT	CASSVGGVGTGELFF
NA	NA	TRBV19	16	TRBJ2-6	TGTGCCAGTAGTATAGGCGCTAGCTCTGGGGCCAACGTCCTGACTTTC	CASSIGASSGANVLTF
NA	NA	TRBV5-4	14	TRBJ1-1	TGTGCCAGCAGCCCCCCGGTGGCGGGGACTGAAGCTTTCTTT	CASSPPVAGTEAFF
TRBD1	NA	TRBV28	14	TRBJ2-1	TGTGCCAGCAGTCCGATGGACAGGTTGCGTGAGCAGTTCTTC	CASSPMDRLREQFF
TRBD1	NA	TRBV5-5	16	TRBJ2-2	TGTGCCAGCAGCAAACAGGGGGCAATGAACACCGGGGAGCTGTTTTTT	CASSKQGAMNTGELFF
NA	NA	TRBV9	15	TRBJ2-1	TGTGCCAGCAGCGGGGGGGTCCACAAGTCCAATGAGCAGTTCTTC	CASSGGVHKSNEQFF
NA	NA	TRBV27	13	TRBJ1-5	TGTGCCAGCAGTGGGGGGTGGAATCAGCCCCAGCATTTT	CASSGGWNQPQHF
TRBD2	once	TRBV10-2	16	TRBJ2-7	TGCGCCAGCAGTGAGTCTTGGGGGGGGTTTACCTACGAGCAGTACTTC	CASSESWGGFTYEQYF
TRBD2	NA	TRBV10-3	16	TRBJ2-3	TGTGCCATCAGTGAGTCCCTAGCGGGGGGGCTGGATACGCAGTATTTT	CAISESLAGGLDTQYF
NA	NA	TRBV28	13	TRBJ1-4	TGTGCCAGCATAGGTGGTGCGGATGAAAAACTGTTTTTT	CASIGGADEKLFF
NA	many	TRBV6-2/TRBV6-3	18	TRBJ1-5	TGTGCCAGCAGTTACTTCGAACTTCGTTTGGTCAGCAATCAGCCCCAGCATTTT	CASSYFELRLVSNQPQHF
NA	NA	TRBV6-6	12	TRBJ2-5	TGTGCCAGCAGCGGTCTCGGGGAGACCCAGTACTTC	CASSGLGETQYF
TRBD2	NA	TRBV19	13	TRBJ2-3	TGTGCCAGTAGTCGGGGGGTCTCAGATACGCAGTATTTT	CASSRGVSDTQYF
NA	NA	TRBV15	13	TRBJ2-7	TGTGCCACCAGCAGACAGGGGGGTTACGAGCAGTACTTC	CATSRQGGYEQYF
TRBD2	NA	TRBV5-1	18	TRBJ2-1	TGCGCCAGCAGCCTAGGACTAGCGGGGGGGCTCTCCTACAATGAGCAGTTCTTC	CASSLGLAGGLSYNEQFF
NA	NA	TRBV9	17	TRBJ2-1	TGTGCCAGCAGCGTAGATGGGGGGCAGGGGGTTCTCCTGTCGCAGTTCTTC	CASSVDGGQGVLLSQFF
NA	NA	TRBV5-1	14	TRBJ2-7	TGCGCCAGCAGCTTGTGGCGGAGCTCCTACGAGCAGTACTTC	CASSLWRSSYEQYF
NA	NA	TRBV7-9	12	TRBJ2-4	TGTGCCAGCAGCTCGGGACTCAGCATTCAGTACTTC	CASSSGLSIQYF
TRBD1	NA	TRBV6-5	14	TRBJ1-5	TGTGCCAGCAGTCCGGGACAGGTCAATCAGCCCCAGCATTTT	CASSPGQVNQPQHF
NA	NA	TRBV5-1	14	TRBJ1-1	TGCGCCAGCAGCGTGGATCAGTTGAACACTGAAGCTTTCTTT	CASSVDQLNTEAFF
NA	NA	TRBV2	14	TRBJ1-2	TGTGCCAGCAGTGCGGACAGTGCTAACTATGGCTACACCTTC	CASSADSANYGYTF
TRBD2	few	TRBV19	17	TRBJ2-1	TGTGCCAGTAGTATTTTCCTAGCGGGTTCCTCCTACAATGAGCAGTTCTTC	CASSIFLAGSSYNEQFF
TRBD1	NA	TRBV9	16	TRBJ1-6	TGTGCCAGCAGCGTAGAACAGGGGTTCAGTAATTCACCCCTCCACTTT	CASSVEQGFSNSPLHF
TRBD1	NA	TRBV19	21	TRBJ2-2	TGTGCCAGTAGCCCCTGGGGGAGCCCCCGACAGGGTGGTAGGAGCACCGGGGAGCTGTTTTTT	CASSPWGSPRQGGRSTGELFF
NA	NA	TRBV28	13	TRBJ2-7	TGTGCCAGCAGCCCGGTGCCGTTGAACGAGCAGTACTTC	CASSPVPLNEQYF
NA	NA	TRBV11-3	15	TRBJ2-7	TGTGCCAGCAGCTTAGATGGCGGCCGCGCCTACGAGCAGTACTTC	CASSLDGGRAYEQYF
NA	NA	TRBV4-3	16	TRBJ1-6	TGCGCCAGCAGCCAATACAGGGCGGCCTATAATTCACCCCTCCACTTT	CASSQYRAAYNSPLHF
TRBD1	NA	TRBV28	14	TRBJ2-7	TGTGCCAGCCTTTCCGGGACAGGTTCCTACGAGCAGTACTTC	CASLSGTGSYEQYF